A single sample is the source of the 30 T cell receptor beta chains below, sequenced in a study of blood T cell repertoires in COVID-19. The assay was immunoSEQ multiplex PCR, and TCRdb's table has in-frame clones only and misses some. The sample consists of 240,000 or so clones, 82% of them appearing once. Sequencing was carried out using peripheral blood. The receptor set was obtained from a woman older than 75 with acute or convalescent COVID-19.

The chain links TRBV9 to TRBJ2-6, with TRBD1 as a possible D gene (6 bases). Looked up from germline, CDR1 is SGDLS and CDR2 is YYNGEE. The CDR3 runs 18 residues. V lost 0 bases and J lost 0, with 13 bases in between. As DNA, the CDR3 is TGTGCCAGCAGCGTAGATGGGACACCTAGCTCTGGGGCCAACGTCCTGACTTTC. Translating it yields CASSVDGTPSSGANVLTF. Together with reference TRBV9 and TRBJ2-6, the CDR3 gives the full variable domain: DSGVTQTPKHLITATGQRVTLRCSPRSGDLSVYWYQQSLDQGLQFLIQYYNGEERAKGNILERFSAQQFPDLHSELNLSSLELGDSALYFCASSVDGTPSSGANVLTFGAGSRLTVL.

The rearrangement uses TRBV9 and TRBJ2-7, with 8 positions matching TRBD1. The CDR3 contains 13 residues. Losses at the gene ends were 1 base for V and 5 bases for J; bases not matched to a gene: 2. Germline V gene sequence: CDR1 SGDLS, CDR2 YYNGEE. DNA of the CDR3: TGTGCCAGCAGCGTACAGGGGGCGCACGAGCAGTACTTC. Translated, it gives CASSVQGAHEQYF.

The V call is TRBV3-1 (or the pseudogene TRBV3-2), the J call TRBJ2-7; D perhaps matches TRBD2 (7 bases). Germline CDR1 is LGHDT and CDR2 is YNNKEL (reference sequence). The V and J ends lost 4 bases and 5 bases respectively, with 15 bases between them. The CDR3 runs 14 residues. CDR3 in amino acids: CASSPKGGPHEQYF. Here the CDR3 DNA reads TGTGCCAGCAGCCCTAAGGGGGGGCCCCACGAGCAGTACTTC.

The chain employs TRBV5-4 and TRBJ1-2; 7 bases agree with TRBD1. V was clipped by 3 bases and J by 4 bases; unmatched bases: 6. CDR1 and CDR2 from the germline V gene are SGHNT and YYREEE (reference sequence). The CDR3 extends over 14 amino acids. CDR3 amino acids: CASSSRTGGYGYTF. CDR3 sequence (DNA): TGTGCCAGCAGCTCCAGGACAGGTGGCTATGGCTACACCTTC.

The CDR3 here is CSVPLTSGGRTDTQYF. The CDR3 nucleotides are TGCAGCGTTCCATTAACTAGCGGGGGCCGCACAGATACGCAGTATTTT. This sequence joins TRBV29-1 and TRBJ2-3; 11 bases fit TRBD2. The CDR3 loop spans 16 amino acids. Germline CDR1 reads SQVTM; CDR2 reads ANQGSEA. Trimming removed 5 bases from V and 1 base from J; junction bases left unmatched: 8.

The chain is built from TRBV5-1 and TRBJ2-5, with D unresolved. CDR3 length equals 12 residues. Per germline, CDR1 SGHRS and CDR2 YFSETQ. The V end was cut by 3 bases, the J end by 4 bases, with 7 bases between. CDR3 residues: CASSSERETQYF. DNA for the CDR3: TGCGCCAGCAGCTCGGAGCGAGAGACCCAGTACTTC.

The chain uses TRBV5-1 and TRBJ2-1; TRBD2 aligns across 11 bases. CDR3 length: 15 residues. Trimming at V came to 5 bases and at J to 8 bases, leaving 9 bases not matched to a gene. Germline V gene lookup returns CDR1 SGHRS and CDR2 YFSETQ. As DNA, the CDR3 is TGCGCCAGCAGTATGACTAGCGGGATCGCCGATGAGCAGTTCTTC. Its translation: CASSMTSGIADEQFF.

As regards this clone: This same CDR3 is encoded by further DNA sequences in the sample. V gene TRBV7-6 combines with J gene TRBJ1-3; D may be TRBD1 (6 bases). CDR1 is SGHVS, CDR2 FNYEAQ, per germline. The CDR3 has 15 residues. The V end lost 3 bases, the J end lost 2 bases, and 11 bases lay between the germline ends. CDR3 nucleotide sequence: TGTGCCAGCAGCTTGACAGGCACCCCTGGAAACACCATATATTTT. Translating it yields CASSLTGTPGNTIYF.

The genes are TRBV10-3 and TRBJ1-2, with D tentatively TRBD1 (6 bases). The CDR3 extends over 15 amino acids. V was shortened by 2 bases and J by 0 bases, with 10 bases between the two germline ends. CDR1 and CDR2 from the germline V gene are ENHRY and SYGVKD. The CDR3 DNA reads as TGTGCCATCAGTGAGCGGACAGAACCTAACTATGGCTACACCTTC. As protein: CAISERTEPNYGYTF.

This clone was recorded only once. This CDR3 reads CASSLRGLAGAGNEQFF. The CDR3 DNA reads as TGTGCCAGCAGCTTAAGAGGGCTAGCGGGGGCGGGCAATGAGCAGTTCTTC. V gene TRBV7-2 combines with J gene TRBJ2-1, with 10 bases matching TRBD2. Trimming cost V 2 bases and J 6 bases; bases outside gene matches: 10. The CDR3 sequence is 17 residues long. The germline V gene encodes CDR1 SGHTA and CDR2 FQGNSA.

The rearrangement joins TRBV28 to TRBJ2-7; D ambiguous. Germline assignment: CDR1 MDHEN and CDR2 SYDVKM. The CDR3 loop spans 12 amino acids. V shed 6 bases and J shed 6 bases, with 12 bases lying between them. The CDR3 DNA is TGTGCCAGCAGCCAAACTTACTCCGAGCAGTACTTC. Encoded protein: CASSQTYSEQYF.

The chain uses TRBV2 and TRBJ2-3, with 10 nucleotides matching TRBD2. Losses at the gene ends were 5 bases for V and 6 bases for J; bases not matched to a gene: 11. In germline, CDR1 is SNHLY, CDR2 FYNNEI. CDR3 length: 16 residues. CDR3 loop: CASSLPLAGARDTQYF. The CDR3 DNA follows: TGTGCCAGCAGTCTTCCTCTAGCGGGGGCGCGGGATACGCAGTATTTT.

The genes are TRBV7-3 and TRBJ1-1; TRBD1 agrees at 8 bases. This CDR3 region has 15 residues. Germline values: CDR1 SGHTA, CDR2 FQGTGA. V shed 4 bases, J shed 1 base, and the junction held 5 bases outside the gene matches. In DNA form, the CDR3 reads TGTGCCAGCAGCTCCCGGACAGGGCCGAACACTGAAGCTTTCTTT. It specifies CASSSRTGPNTEAFF.

This chain joins TRBV7-9 and TRBJ1-2, with D possibly matching TRBD1 (6 bases). The CDR3 runs to 12 residues. Germline V CDR1 and CDR2: SEHNR, FQNEAQ (reference sequence). The V end lost 5 bases, the J end lost 8 bases, and 12 bases lay between the germline ends. The CDR3 reads CASSRSGDGYTF. The CDR3 region has the DNA TGTGCCAGCAGCCGATCAGGGGACGGCTACACCTTC.

CDR3 bases: TGTGCCATCAGTGAGGACAGGGGGGGCCCCGGGGAGCTGTTTTTT. Residues: CAISEDRGGPGELFF. The gene calls are TRBV10-3 and TRBJ2-2; 9 bases map to TRBD1. In germline, CDR1 is ENHRY, CDR2 SYGVKD. V was clipped by 2 bases and J by 6 bases; unmatched bases: 4. The CDR3 is 15 amino acids.

The V and J genes are TRBV5-1 and TRBJ2-5, with D possibly matching TRBD2 (6 bases). Deletions cut 1 base from V and 4 bases from J, with 14 bases between. Germline assignment: CDR1 SGHRS and CDR2 YFSETQ. This CDR3 contains 15 residues. CDR3 bases: TGCGCCAGCAGCTTGCTACCCCGGGGGTTAGAGACCCAGTACTTC. Translating gives CASSLLPRGLETQYF.

The rearrangement joins TRBV28 to TRBJ1-1; TRBD1 agrees at 7 bases. V dropped 5 bases and J dropped 0; count of bases not matched to a gene: 3. Germline CDR1 and CDR2: MDHEN and SYDVKM. The CDR3 extends over 14 amino acids. The CDR3 DNA is TGTGCCAGCAGTCGGGGACAGATGAACACTGAAGCTTTCTTT. Translating gives CASSRGQMNTEAFF.

This rearrangement joins TRBV19 to TRBJ2-1; 12 positions agree with TRBD2. The CDR3 contains 16 residues. CDR1 and CDR2 (germline): LNHDA, SQIVND (reference sequence). V trimming: 5 bases; J trimming: 6 bases; junction bases outside the gene matches: 8. This CDR3 reads CASSARTSGAVNEQFF. CDR3 nucleotides: TGTGCCAGTAGTGCCAGGACTAGCGGGGCCGTCAATGAGCAGTTCTTC.

This chain connects TRBV9 to TRBJ2-2; weak D call: TRBD2 (5 bases). The CDR3 totals 14 residues. The germline V and J ends were trimmed by 2 bases and 4 bases, with 9 bases remaining between them. CDR1 SGDLS and CDR2 YYNGEE come from the germline V gene. CDR3 in amino acids: CASSVRAGTGELFF. In DNA form, the CDR3 reads TGTGCCAGCAGCGTGCGTGCGGGCACCGGGGAGCTGTTTTTT. Combining the CDR3 with reference TRBV9 and TRBJ2-2 gives the whole variable domain DSGVTQTPKHLITATGQRVTLRCSPRSGDLSVYWYQQSLDQGLQFLIQYYNGEERAKGNILERFSAQQFPDLHSELNLSSLELGDSALYFCASSVRAGTGELFFGEGSRLTVL.

The table lists this clone with a count of one. The chain carries TRBV9 and TRBJ2-7, with 11 bases lining up with TRBD1. V lost 0 bases, J lost 5 bases, and 7 bases stayed unmatched. The CDR3 totals 16 residues. Germline V gene data show CDR1 as SGDLS and CDR2 as YYNGEE. In DNA, the CDR3 is TGTGCCAGCAGCGTAGGGACAGGGGGCGGCTCGGACGAGCAGTACTTC. This codes for CASSVGTGGGSDEQYF.

This clone was seen more than once but under ten times. The chain couples TRBV7-9 to TRBJ1-5; tentative D call: TRBD1 (5 bases). The V gene's germline CDR1 is SEHNR and CDR2 FQNEAQ (reference sequence). V dropped 1 base and J dropped 4 bases, with 11 bases sitting between them. The CDR3 is made up of 15 amino acids. For the CDR3, the DNA is TGTGCCAGCAGCTTAGGGCCAGGGAAGAATCAGCCCCAGCATTTT. This gives the protein CASSLGPGKNQPQHF.

The chain is built from TRBV7-2 and TRBJ1-1; 7 bases match TRBD1. J lost 1 base, V lost 7 bases, and 3 bases had no gene match. The CDR3 contains 13 residues. Germline values: CDR1 SGHTA, CDR2 FQGNSA. The CDR3 loop reads CASTRTGNTEAFF. The CDR3 coding sequence is TGTGCCAGCACCCGGACAGGGAACACTGAAGCTTTCTTT.

The V gene is TRBV29-1, the J gene TRBJ2-1; 10 bases are shared with TRBD2. This CDR3 has 16 residues. J gave up 5 bases and V 4 bases, and 11 bases lay outside the gene matches. Looked up from germline, CDR1 is SQVTM and CDR2 is ANQGSEA. The CDR3 protein is CSVVLLASGGDNEQFF. As DNA, the CDR3 is TGCAGCGTTGTTCTTCTAGCTAGCGGGGGAGACAATGAGCAGTTCTTC.

This clone appeared a single time. The rearrangement links TRBV2 to TRBJ2-2, with 8 bases matching TRBD1. Germline V gene sequence: CDR1 SNHLY, CDR2 FYNNEI. The CDR3 consists of 15 residues. The V segment lost 5 bases and the J segment 3 bases; nucleotides outside the gene matches: 5. The CDR3 reads CASSLGQGDTGELFF. CDR3 in DNA: TGTGCCAGCAGTCTAGGACAGGGTGACACCGGGGAGCTGTTTTTT.

The chain joins TRBV7-6 to TRBJ2-5, with 11 bases lining up with TRBD2. Germline CDR1 reads SGHVS; CDR2 reads FNYEAQ. Trimming removed 6 bases from V and 2 bases from J; junction bases left unmatched: 8. The CDR3 has 16 residues. CDR3: CASRPGLAVLQETQYF. As DNA, the CDR3 is TGTGCCAGCAGGCCGGGACTAGCGGTCTTACAAGAGACCCAGTACTTC.

This clone occurred once. A much larger clone lies one base from this, so it may be a read error. V gene TRBV11-2 combines with J gene TRBJ2-7; 12 bases match TRBD2. The CDR3 sequence is 14 residues long. Trimming removed 3 bases from V and 5 bases from J; junction bases left unmatched: 2. Germline V lookup: CDR1 SGHAT, CDR2 FQNNGV. This CDR3 is CASSLTSGSNEQYF. In DNA form, the CDR3 reads TGTGCCAGCAGCTTGACTAGCGGGAGTAACGAGCAGTACTTC.

V and J are TRBV27 and TRBJ1-3, with D tentatively TRBD1 (6 bases). The germline V gene encodes CDR1 MNHEY and CDR2 SMNVEV (reference sequence). The CDR3 loop spans 15 amino acids. Trimming stripped 4 bases from V and 4 bases from J, with 14 bases between. CDR3 residues: CASSSQGRLGNTIYF. In nucleotides, the CDR3 is TGTGCCAGCAGTTCTCAGGGGCGCTTAGGAAACACCATATATTTT.

The chain combines TRBV3-1 (or the pseudogene TRBV3-2) with TRBJ1-4; 7 bases line up with TRBD1. The germline CDR1 and CDR2 sequences are LGHDT and YNNKEL (reference sequence). V shed 4 bases and J 8 bases; nucleotides not matched to a gene: 10. The CDR3 is made up of 15 amino acids. CDR3 region: CASSPGQTAGEKLFF. CDR3 in DNA: TGTGCCAGCAGCCCGGGACAGACGGCGGGGGAAAAACTGTTTTTT.

This chain uses TRBV7-2 with TRBJ1-1; the D gene is possibly TRBD1 (5 bases). V lost 6 bases, J lost 4 bases, and 12 bases lay in between. This CDR3 spans 13 amino acids. Germline-derived CDR1 and CDR2 are SGHTA and FQGNSA. CDR3 nucleotide sequence: TGTGCCAGCAGGGGGGGACGGTCCACTGAAGCTTTCTTT. Translation gives CASRGGRSTEAFF.

This clone has a count of ten or more. This rearrangement joins TRBV5-6 to TRBJ2-7; D unclear. The germline V gene encodes CDR1 SGHDT and CDR2 YYEEEE. Trimming stripped 1 base from V and 1 base from J, with 12 bases between. CDR3 length: 15 amino acids. CDR3 bases: TGTGCCAGCAGCTTGCCAGGCCCTATATCCTACGAGCAGTACTTC. Its protein product is CASSLPGPISYEQYF. Using reference TRBV5-6 and TRBJ2-7 for the parts outside the CDR3, the full variable domain is DAGVTQSPTHLIKTRGQQVTLRCSPKSGHDTVSWYQQALGQGPQFIFQYYEEEERQRGNFPDRFSGHQFPNYSSELNVNALLLGDSALYLCASSLPGPISYEQYFGPGTRLTVT.